This TCR beta chain was profiled in a study of T cells in Graves' hyperthyroidism and ophthalmopathy. The V end was cut by 0 bases, the J end by 10 bases, with 17 bases between. Germline loops: CDR1 SGHRS, CDR2 YFSETQ. CDR3 length: 16 residues. Findings and limits, study-wide: Most expanded thyroid clonotypes above 0.001 recurred in blood.

Amplified TCR beta CDR3 regions came from RNA transcripts. In the first-round RT-PCR of the TCR CDR3, the HTBI primer set was used. TCRdb re-derived calls from the multiplex PCR reads in MiXCR, one entry per CDR3 protein. This table holds 500,000 to 600,000 distinct CDR3 sequences, 46% found once. Remarks on this clonotype: The antigen is unknown.

The sequencing input was peripheral blood or thyroid tissue (not recorded which). This TCR came from an adult woman with Graves' disease, either hyperthyroidism or ophthalmopathy (not recorded which). The chain joins TRBV5-1 to TRBJ1-6; no reliable D call. The CDR3 spells CASSLDKIRWFSPLHF. CDR3 coding DNA: TGCGCCAGCAGCTTGGACAAGATACGATGGTTCTCACCCCTCCACTTT.